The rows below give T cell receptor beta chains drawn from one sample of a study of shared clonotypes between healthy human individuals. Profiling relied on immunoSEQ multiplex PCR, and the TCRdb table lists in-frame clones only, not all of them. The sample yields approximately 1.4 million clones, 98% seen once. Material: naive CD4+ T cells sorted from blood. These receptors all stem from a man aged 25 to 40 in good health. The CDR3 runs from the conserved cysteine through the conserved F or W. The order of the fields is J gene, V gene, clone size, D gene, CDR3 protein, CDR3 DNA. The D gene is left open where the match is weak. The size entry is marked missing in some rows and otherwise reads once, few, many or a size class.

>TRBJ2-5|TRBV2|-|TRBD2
CASSDRTSSLGTQYF
TGTGCCAGCAGTGATCGGACTAGCTCACTTGGGACCCAGTACTTC
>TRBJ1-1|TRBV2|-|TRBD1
CASRGTVEAFF
TGTGCCAGCAGAGGGACAGTAGAAGCTTTCTTT
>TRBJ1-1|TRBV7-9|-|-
CASSALPNRMRNTEAFF
TGTGCCAGCAGCGCACTACCCAACAGGATGCGGAACACTGAAGCTTTCTTT
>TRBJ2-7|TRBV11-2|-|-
CASSGHLRWQTYEQYF
TGTGCCAGCAGCGGACACCTCCGATGGCAAACCTACGAGCAGTACTTC
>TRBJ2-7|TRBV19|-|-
CASSIRGPHYEQYF
TGTGCCAGTAGTATCAGAGGGCCCCACTACGAGCAGTACTTC
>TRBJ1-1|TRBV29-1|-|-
CSASRDLNTEAFF
TGCAGCGCATCCAGGGATTTGAACACTGAAGCTTTCTTT
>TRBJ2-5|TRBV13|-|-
CASSFGQIQETQYF
TGTGCCAGCAGCTTCGGACAAATCCAAGAGACCCAGTACTTC
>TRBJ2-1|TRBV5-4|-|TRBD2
CASSLAQGLAGNEQFF
TGTGCCAGCAGCTTGGCCCAGGGACTAGCGGGGAATGAGCAGTTCTTC
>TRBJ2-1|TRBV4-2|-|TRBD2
CASSQVSLAGGGNEQFF
TGTGCCAGCAGCCAAGTGTCCCTAGCGGGAGGGGGCAATGAGCAGTTCTTC
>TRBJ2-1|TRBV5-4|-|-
CASSPGGGGIAYNEQFF
TGTGCCAGCAGCCCCGGCGGGGGCGGGATTGCCTACAATGAGCAGTTCTTC
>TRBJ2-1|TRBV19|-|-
CASSRAGATGEQFF
TGTGCCAGTAGTAGGGCAGGGGCGACGGGTGAGCAGTTCTTC
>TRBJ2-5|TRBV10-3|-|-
CAISAGTAGTPLQETQYF
TGTGCCATCAGTGCTGGGACGGCTGGTACCCCCCTCCAAGAGACCCAGTACTTC
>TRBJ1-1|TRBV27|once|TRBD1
CASKGSTGGFTEAFF
TGTGCCAGCAAGGGGTCGACAGGGGGCTTCACTGAAGCTTTCTTT
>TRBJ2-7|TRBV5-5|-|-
CASSLVLLVRPNGEQYF
TGTGCCAGCAGCTTGGTTTTGTTGGTACGGCCCAACGGCGAGCAGTACTTC
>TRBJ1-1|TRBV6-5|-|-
CASSYRDGWNTEAFF
TGTGCCAGCAGTTACAGGGACGGATGGAACACTGAAGCTTTCTTT
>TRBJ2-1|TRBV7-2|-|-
CASSLESVVEQFF
TGTGCCAGCAGCTTAGAGAGTGTCGTGGAGCAGTTCTTC
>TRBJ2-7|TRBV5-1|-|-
CASSLVVGYYEQYF
TGCGCCAGCAGCTTGGTTGTGGGGTACTACGAGCAGTACTTC
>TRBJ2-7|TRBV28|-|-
CASNSAYEQYF
TGTGCCAGCAACAGTGCCTACGAGCAGTACTTC
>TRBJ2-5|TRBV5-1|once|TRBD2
CASSLWTSGGPQETQYF
TGCGCCAGCAGCCTGTGGACTAGCGGGGGACCCCAAGAGACCCAGTACTTC
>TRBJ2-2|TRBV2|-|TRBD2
CASRLADTNTGELFF
TGTGCCAGCAGGCTAGCGGATACGAACACCGGGGAGCTGTTTTTT
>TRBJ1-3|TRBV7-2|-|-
CASSLDISGNTIYF
TGTGCCAGCAGCTTAGACATATCTGGAAACACCATATATTTT
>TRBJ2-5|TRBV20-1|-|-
CSGRQGTQYF
TGCAGTGGAAGGCAGGGGACCCAGTACTTC
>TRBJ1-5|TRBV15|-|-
CATSRGTVTGTLYSNQPQHF
TGTGCCACAAGCCGAGGGACCGTCACCGGGACACTTTATAGCAATCAGCCCCAGCATTTT